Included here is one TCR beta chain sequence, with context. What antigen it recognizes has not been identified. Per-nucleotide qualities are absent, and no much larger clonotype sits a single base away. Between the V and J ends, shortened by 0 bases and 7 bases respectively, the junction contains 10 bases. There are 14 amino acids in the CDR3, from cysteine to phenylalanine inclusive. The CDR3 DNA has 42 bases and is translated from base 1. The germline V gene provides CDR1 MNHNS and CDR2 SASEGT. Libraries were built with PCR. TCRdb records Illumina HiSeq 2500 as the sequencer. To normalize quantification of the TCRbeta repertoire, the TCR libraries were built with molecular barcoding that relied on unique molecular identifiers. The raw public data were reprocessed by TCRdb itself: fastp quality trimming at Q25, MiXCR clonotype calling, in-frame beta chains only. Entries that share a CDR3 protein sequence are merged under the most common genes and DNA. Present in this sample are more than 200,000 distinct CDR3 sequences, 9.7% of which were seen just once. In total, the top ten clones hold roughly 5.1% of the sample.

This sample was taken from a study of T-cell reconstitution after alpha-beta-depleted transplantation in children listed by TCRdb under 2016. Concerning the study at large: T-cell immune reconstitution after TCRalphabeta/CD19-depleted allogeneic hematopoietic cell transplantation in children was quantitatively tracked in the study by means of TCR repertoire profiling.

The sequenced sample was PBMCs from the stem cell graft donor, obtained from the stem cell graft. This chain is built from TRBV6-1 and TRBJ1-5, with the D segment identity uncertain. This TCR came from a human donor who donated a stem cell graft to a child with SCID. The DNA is TGTGCCAGCAGTGAAGCAGGATACAAACAGCCCCAGCATTTT. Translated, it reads CASSEAGYKQPQHF.